Below are 26 T cell receptor beta chains sequenced from a single sample in a study of T cell repertoires in cytomegalovirus infection. TCRdb reanalysed the reads using MiXCR and keeps one entry per CDR3 protein. The sample lists 680,000 or so distinct CDR3 sequences, approximately 40% seen once, with about 2.8% in the top ten. Sequenced sample: PBMCs. All receptors derive from a human donor in good health (CMV status not recorded). Some clones in this sample may be carry-over from other donors' samples.

The V and J genes are TRBV7-8 and TRBJ1-2, with TRBD1 identical over 9 bases. J was trimmed by 4 bases and V by 5 bases; bases with no gene match: 8. CDR1 SGHVS and CDR2 FQNEAQ come from the germline V gene. The CDR3 totals 15 residues. CDR3 sequence reads: CASSPNRGLGYGYTF. The CDR3 region has the DNA TGTGCCAGCAGCCCGAACAGGGGGCTCGGCTATGGCTACACCTTC.

The chain recombines TRBV28 with TRBJ1-3, with TRBD1 matching over 9 bases. The CDR3 is made up of 16 amino acids. Germline values: CDR1 MDHEN, CDR2 SYDVKM. The V gene end was trimmed by 6 bases and the J gene end by 3 bases; junction bases not matched to a gene: 9. CDR3 protein: CASRRDREGLGNTIYF. CDR3 DNA sequence: TGTGCCAGCAGGAGGGACAGGGAGGGCCTTGGAAACACCATATATTTT.

The chain is built from TRBV6-2 or TRBV6-3 and TRBJ2-3; D not certain. V was shortened by 7 bases and J by 6 bases, with 14 bases between the two germline ends. CDR1 is MNHEY, CDR2 SVGEGT, per germline. This CDR3 spans 13 amino acids. The CDR3 DNA is TGTGCCAGCACTATGAAATGGGGTGATACGCAGTATTTT. Residues: CASTMKWGDTQYF.

The chain is built from TRBV5-1 and TRBJ2-1, with 12 nucleotides matching TRBD2. Germline V gene sequence: CDR1 SGHRS, CDR2 YFSETQ. This CDR3 contains 20 residues. Trimming took 5 bases from V and 4 from J; bases not matched to a gene: 19. DNA of the CDR3: TGCGCCAGCAGTCGATCTTGGGGGAGACCCGGACTAGCGGGGTACAATGAGCAGTTCTTC. Protein: CASSRSWGRPGLAGYNEQFF.

DNA of the CDR3: TGTGCCAGCACGCCCGGGACTTCTACAGATACGCAGTATTTT. This translates into CASTPGTSTDTQYF. The chain recombines TRBV2 with TRBJ2-3; weak D call: TRBD2 (6 bases). Germline V gene data show CDR1 as SNHLY and CDR2 as FYNNEI. The CDR3 contains 14 residues. V dropped 7 bases and J dropped 3 bases, with 14 bases sitting between them.

The chain recombines TRBV9 with TRBJ2-3; a possible D gene is TRBD1 (6 bases). The CDR3 is 13 residues long. From germline, CDR1 is SGDLS and CDR2 YYNGEE. V was cut by 2 bases and J by 6 bases, with 10 bases left in between. The CDR3 region is CASSVLRGDTQYF. For the CDR3, the DNA is TGTGCCAGCAGCGTCCTTAGGGGGGATACGCAGTATTTT.

The sample holds a few counts of this clonotype. The V and J genes are TRBV28 and TRBJ1-4; D uncertain. Germline V gives CDR1 MDHEN, CDR2 SYDVKM. CDR3 size: 14 residues. Trimming removed 10 bases from V and 6 bases from J, with 18 bases in between. CDR3 nucleotide sequence: TGTGCCACCCGACCTGGGGTTGGGTATGAAAAACTGTTTTTT. Translating it yields CATRPGVGYEKLFF.

Notes on this clonotype: An end of the junction does not agree with germline; a read error may underlie this. The gene calls are TRBV4-1 and TRBJ2-2, with 9 bases that match TRBD2. The V gene's germline CDR1 is MGHRA and CDR2 YSYEKL. This CDR3 has 16 residues. CDR3 nucleotides: TGTGCCAGCAGCCAAGATAAGGCGGGAGGGCCCGGGGAGCTGTTTTTT. Its translation: CASSQDKAGGPGELFF.

This clonotype was seen only a few times. The chain couples TRBV4-1 to TRBJ2-1, with 10 bases fitting TRBD2. The germline gives CDR1 MGHRA, CDR2 YSYEKL. The CDR3 covers 18 residues. The junction had 10 bases not matched to a gene; V was cut back by 5 bases and J by 0 bases. The CDR3 DNA follows: TGCGCCAGCAGCAAAGTAGCGGGGGGCGGTAGCTCCTACAATGAGCAGTTCTTC. The encoded protein is CASSKVAGGGSSYNEQFF.

The chain couples TRBV3-1 to TRBJ2-5, with TRBD1 identical over 7 bases. V gave up 2 bases and J gave up 2 bases; unmatched junction bases: 2. This CDR3 contains 14 residues. The germline V gene encodes CDR1 LGHDT and CDR2 YNNKEL (reference sequence). CDR3 loop: CASSQRRGQETQYF. Written as DNA, the CDR3 is TGTGCCAGCAGCCAACGCAGGGGGCAAGAGACCCAGTACTTC.

This clonotype appeared a few times. The rearrangement joins TRBV2 to TRBJ2-1; the match to TRBD1 covers 10 bases. Trimming took 4 bases from V and 3 from J; bases not matched to a gene: 6. CDR3 size: 16 residues. CDR1 is SNHLY and CDR2 is FYNNEI in the germline V gene. CDR3 amino acids: CASSARQGAGYNEQFF. The DNA of the CDR3 is TGTGCCAGCAGTGCCAGACAGGGGGCGGGCTACAATGAGCAGTTCTTC.

The chain combines TRBV5-1 with TRBJ2-1; TRBD1 agrees at 10 bases. Germline loops: CDR1 SGHRS, CDR2 YFSETQ. The CDR3 has 15 amino acids. V trimming: 3 bases; J trimming: 7 bases; junction bases outside the gene matches: 7. The CDR3 spells CASSSAGQGFNEQFF. The CDR3 nucleotides are TGCGCCAGCAGCTCCGCGGGACAGGGGTTTAATGAGCAGTTCTTC.

In its sample, this clonotype was seen a few times. The V call is TRBV5-1, the J call TRBJ1-3; TRBD1 matches 7 bases. Trimming at V came to 4 bases and at J to 0 bases, leaving 4 bases not matched to a gene. This CDR3 is 15 amino acids long. Germline CDR1 is SGHRS and CDR2 is YFSETQ. The CDR3 here is CASSMDRSSGNTIYF. The CDR3 DNA reads TGCGCCAGCAGCATGGACAGGTCCTCTGGAAACACCATATATTTT.

The chain combines TRBV9 with TRBJ1-4, with D possibly being TRBD1 (5 bases). The CDR3 totals 14 residues. Germline-derived CDR1 and CDR2 are SGDLS and YYNGEE. Trimming shortened V by 0 bases and J by 5 bases, and 8 bases separated the two germline ends. The CDR3: CASSVGGENEKLFF. DNA for the CDR3: TGTGCCAGCAGCGTAGGGGGGGAGAATGAAAAACTGTTTTTT. Supplemented by reference TRBV9 and TRBJ1-4, the full variable domain reads DSGVTQTPKHLITATGQRVTLRCSPRSGDLSVYWYQQSLDQGLQFLIQYYNGEERAKGNILERFSAQQFPDLHSELNLSSLELGDSALYFCASSVGGENEKLFFGSGTQLSVL.

This clonotype was seen a few times. The chain is built from TRBV5-6 and TRBJ1-1; no reliable D call. The CDR3 is made up of 13 amino acids. V lost 0 bases, J lost 6 bases, and 9 bases lay in between. Per the germline V gene, CDR1 is SGHDT and CDR2 is YYEEEE. Here the CDR3 DNA reads TGTGCCAGCAGCTTGGCGGCAGATCCTGAAGCTTTCTTT. Its protein is CASSLAADPEAFF.

This clonotype was seen many times. This chain connects TRBV20-1 to TRBJ2-5, with TRBD1 matching 7 bases. This CDR3 is built from 14 residues. V lost 4 bases to trimming and J lost 1 base; unmatched junction nucleotides: 6. CDR1 DFQATT and CDR2 SNEGSKA come from the germline V gene (reference sequence). CDR3 sequence (DNA): TGCAGTGCTAAAGACAGGGTTCTCCAAGAGACCCAGTACTTC. This codes for CSAKDRVLQETQYF.

V usage is TRBV7-2 and J usage is TRBJ1-2; TRBD1 matches at 9 bases. Per germline, CDR1 SGHTA and CDR2 FQGNSA. CDR3 length equals 15 residues. The V gene end was trimmed by 2 bases and the J gene end by 5 bases; junction bases not matched to a gene: 6. The CDR3 nucleotides are TGTGCCAGCAGCTTAACCGACAGGGGGAGATATGGCTACACCTTC. Protein product: CASSLTDRGRYGYTF.

This clonotype was recorded many times. The chain recombines TRBV11-1 with TRBJ2-5; 8 nucleotides match TRBD2. CDR3 length: 16 amino acids. Trimming removed 5 bases from V and 2 bases from J; junction bases left unmatched: 10. Germline V gene data show CDR1 as SGHAT and CDR2 as FQDESV (reference sequence). The CDR3 is CASSPSQASGQETQYF. CDR3 DNA: TGTGCCAGCAGCCCATCACAAGCTAGCGGGCAAGAGACCCAGTACTTC. The variable domain in full, with the rest retrieved from reference TRBV11-1 and TRBJ2-5, is EAEVAQSPRYKITEKSQAVAFWCDPISGHATLYWYRQILGQGPELLVQFQDESVVDDSQLPKDRFSAERLKGVDSTLKIQPAELGDSAMYLCASSPSQASGQETQYFGPGTRLLVL.

This clonotype was picked up many times. The V and J genes are TRBV7-8 and TRBJ1-1, with 9 bases identical to TRBD1. This CDR3 has 16 amino acids. Trimming cost V 2 bases and J 0 bases; bases outside gene matches: 4. CDR1 is SGHVS and CDR2 is FQNEAQ in the germline V gene. The CDR3 loop reads CASSLWTGALNTEAFF. In DNA form, the CDR3 reads TGTGCCAGCAGCTTATGGACAGGGGCACTGAACACTGAAGCTTTCTTT.

This clonotype has just a few counts. The V gene is TRBV2, the J gene TRBJ1-6, with TRBD1 matching 7 bases. The J segment lost 8 bases and the V segment lost 6 bases, leaving 4 bases of the junction unmatched. Germline assignment: CDR1 SNHLY and CDR2 FYNNEI. The CDR3 loop spans 13 amino acids. The CDR3 DNA is TGTGCCAGCAGGGAAACAGGGGATTCACCCCTCCACTTT. Translation: CASRETGDSPLHF.

There are many counts of this clonotype. The chain joins TRBV7-6 to TRBJ1-1, with D perhaps TRBD1 (6 bases). V was shortened by 0 bases and J by 0 bases, with 8 bases between the two germline ends. The CDR3 is 15 amino acids. Germline V gene data show CDR1 as SGHVS and CDR2 as FNYEAQ. This CDR3 is CASSLAGQMNTEAFF. As DNA, the CDR3 is TGTGCCAGCAGCTTAGCCGGACAGATGAACACTGAAGCTTTCTTT.

CDR3 DNA sequence: TGTGCCACTAAAGAAGCTTTCTTT. This encodes CATKEAFF. The chain has TRBV6-1 and TRBJ1-1; D not resolved. The CDR3 extends over 8 amino acids. Trimming cost V 10 bases and J 8 bases, with 5 bases left between them. Per germline, CDR1 MNHNS and CDR2 SASEGT.

The CDR3 DNA reads as TGTGCCAGCAGCCAATTCAACGGTGAGCAGTTCTTC. Residues: CASSQFNGEQFF. The rearrangement links TRBV14 to TRBJ2-1; D gene ambiguous. CDR1 SGHDN and CDR2 FVKESK come from the germline V gene. V lost 2 bases and J lost 9, with 8 bases in between. The CDR3 consists of 12 residues.

With respect to this clonotype: Lacking the conserved final phenylalanine or tryptophan, this CDR3 likely reflects a read error. This chain joins TRBV6-5 and TRBJ2-6; a possible D gene is TRBD1 (6 bases). V lost 5 bases and J lost 3, with 20 bases in between. Germline V lookup: CDR1 MNHEY, CDR2 SVGAGI. The CDR3 is 18 amino acids. CDR3 sequence reads: CASSATGSRRDGANVLTL. CDR3 coding DNA: TGTGCCAGCAGTGCTACAGGGTCCCGTAGGGATGGGGCCAACGTCCTGACTTTG.

V is TRBV28 and J is TRBJ1-5; TRBD1 matches at 12 bases. The CDR3 sequence is 17 residues long. CDR1 and CDR2 (germline): MDHEN, SYDVKM. The junction had 7 bases not matched to a gene; V was cut back by 3 bases and J by 4 bases. Written as DNA, the CDR3 is TGTGCCAGCAGTTTTCGCGGGACAGGGGGCCGGAATCAGCCCCAGCATTTT. This translates into CASSFRGTGGRNQPQHF.

V and J are TRBV28 and TRBJ1-6; a possible D gene is TRBD1 (5 bases). This CDR3 spans 15 amino acids. Germline loops: CDR1 MDHEN, CDR2 SYDVKM. V lost 3 bases to trimming and J lost 7 bases, with 13 bases between them. CDR3 residues: CASSFLLGGNSPLHF. The DNA for the CDR3 is TGTGCCAGCAGTTTCCTTCTCGGGGGGAATTCACCCCTCCACTTT.